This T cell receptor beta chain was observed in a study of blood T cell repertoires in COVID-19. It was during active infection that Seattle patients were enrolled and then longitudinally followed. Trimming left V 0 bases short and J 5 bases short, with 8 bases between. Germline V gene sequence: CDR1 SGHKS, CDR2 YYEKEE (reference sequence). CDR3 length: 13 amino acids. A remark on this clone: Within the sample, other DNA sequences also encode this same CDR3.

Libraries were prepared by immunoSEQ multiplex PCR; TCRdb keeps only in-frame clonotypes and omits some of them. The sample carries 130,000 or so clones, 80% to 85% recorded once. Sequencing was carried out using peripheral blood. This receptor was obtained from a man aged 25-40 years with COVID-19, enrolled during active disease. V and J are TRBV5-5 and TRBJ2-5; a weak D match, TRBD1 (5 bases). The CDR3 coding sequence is TGTGCCAGCAGCTTGGGGGGCAGGGAGACCCAGTACTTC. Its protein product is CASSLGGRETQYF.